Described below is a single T cell receptor (beta chain) sequence and its context. Its antigen is currently unknown. V was shortened by 2 bases and J by 11 bases, with 8 bases between the two germline ends. Germline lookup yields CDR1 SGDLS and CDR2 YYNGEE. The CDR3 consists of 11 residues. TCRdb reprocessed the 5' RACE reads via MiXCR and lists one record per CDR3 protein. The sample has about 580,000 distinct CDR3 sequences, about 17% seen once. The data were taken from a study of T cells after yellow fever vaccination. Study-wide context: Preparation used SMART-Seq v4 Ultra Low Input for the low-cell-number fractions. General study findings and limits: Highly abundant clonotypes carried over from the bulk population could end up in FACS-sorted repertoires as contaminants. The booster response re-showed most primary clones: around 97% CD4, approximately 90% CD8. It was the secondary response that reached its peak faster, day 5 versus 15, but it was weaker.

Sequenced here: PBMCs, sampled about 5 days after the first yellow fever vaccination. This clonotype originated in a man aged 18 to 30 who received the YFV17D yellow fever vaccine. The chain links TRBV9 to TRBJ1-5; D is uncertain. Here the CDR3 DNA reads TGTGCCAGCAGCGTGACGGAGACCCAGCATTTT. It specifies CASSVTETQHF.